These T cell receptor beta chains were read from a single sample in a study of blood T cell repertoires in COVID-19. Some clones are missing from TCRdb's copy, which holds only in-frame ones; the method was immunoSEQ multiplex PCR. The sample yields around 300,000 clones, 85% to 90% seen once. Sequencing used PBMCs or T cells enriched from blood (not recorded which). These receptors all come from a woman aged 18-29 years with acute COVID-19. The CDR3 runs from the conserved cysteine through the conserved F or W. The D gene is left open where the match is weak. Not every row has a clone size; where given, it reads once, few, many or a size class.

NA,TRBJ2-7,NA,TRBV7-9,TGTGCCAGCAGCGCACAGGCGTACGAGCAGTACTTC,CASSAQAYEQYF
NA,TRBJ2-1,NA,TRBV5-8,TGTGCCAGCAGCAGCAGGAAAGGGGCAAATGAGCAGTTCTTC,CASSSRKGANEQFF
TRBD2,TRBJ2-5,NA,TRBV7-6,TGTGCCAGCAGCTTAAGGACCCCGGGACTAGCAGAGACCCAGTACTTC,CASSLRTPGLAETQYF
NA,TRBJ1-2,NA,TRBV5-1,TGCGCCAGCAGCTTGGCCCCCAGGGATTATGGCTACACCTTC,CASSLAPRDYGYTF
TRBD2,TRBJ2-2,once,TRBV2,TGTGCCAGCAGTGGAAGCGGGGTCACCGGGGAGCTGTTTTTT,CASSGSGVTGELFF
NA,TRBJ1-1,once,TRBV7-2,TGTGCCAGCAGCTTAGAGATATTAGGGGCGAACACTGAAGCTTTCTTT,CASSLEILGANTEAFF
NA,TRBJ1-4,once,TRBV9,TGTCCCAGCAGCCCTCAAATGGTGGGGGGGGAAAAACTGTTTTTT,CPSSPQMVGGEKLFF
NA,TRBJ2-1,NA,TRBV29-1,TGCAGCGTTGTAGTCTGGGGAGCATACAATGAGCAGTTCTTC,CSVVVWGAYNEQFF
NA,TRBJ2-5,NA,TRBV10-3,TGTGCCATCAGTGAGTCGAGGATGGTTCCAGAGACCCAGTACTTC,CAISESRMVPETQYF
TRBD1,TRBJ1-2,NA,TRBV7-9,TGTGCCAGCAGCTTAGTTGGGGACAGGGCGGACTATGGCTACACCTTC,CASSLVGDRADYGYTF
TRBD1,TRBJ1-4,NA,TRBV9,TGTGCCAGCAGCCTAGGGACAGGCTCCGGAAAACTGTTTTTT,CASSLGTGSGKLFF
NA,TRBJ2-7,NA,TRBV6-5,TGTGCCAGCAGCCACAAAGCGGAGGGTGACTACGAGCAGTACTTC,CASSHKAEGDYEQYF
TRBD2,TRBJ2-3,NA,TRBV27,TGTGCCAGCAGCGAGGGACTAGCGAGCACAGATACGCAGTATTTT,CASSEGLASTDTQYF
NA,TRBJ2-1,NA,TRBV29-1,TGCAGCGTTCTAGGGGGATACTACAATGAGCAGTTCTTC,CSVLGGYYNEQFF